This T cell receptor beta chain stems from a study of blood T cells in healthy people across ages (dated by TCRdb to about 2015). About the full investigation: In model experiments, template switching captured about one uniquely barcoded TCR beta cDNA molecule for every two T cells. For two donors (one aged 18 to 30 and one aged 80 or older), the study analyzed two additional independent replicas of 1 million unique cDNA reads from the same blood draw. The study measured age-related changes in TCR beta repertoire diversity using deep sequencing normalized with unique cDNA molecular identifiers. To avoid experimental bias, donors of different ages were spread randomly across the sequencing lanes. The donors were divided into four age groups: young (average around 16 years), middle-aged (about 40), aged (approximately 62) and long-lived (82).

The 39 donors, aged about 6 to 95 years, were systemically healthy Caucasian individuals from Russia. Each donor gave ten milliliters of peripheral blood, collected into EDTA-treated Vacutainer tubes. Ficoll-Paque density-gradient centrifugation was used to isolate PBMCs, with at least 6.5 million obtained per sample. Trizol reagent was used to extract total RNA from PBMCs, with at least 5.5 micrograms per sample. For every donor, flow cytometry on a PBMC aliquot measured the percentage of naive CD45RAhigh/CD27high T cells. V is trimmed back by 5 bases and J by 2 bases, and the junction contains 12 bases that no gene match accounts for. For CDR1 and CDR2, the germline V gene (reference sequence) lists DFQATT and SNEGSKA. The CDR3 goes from the cysteine to the phenylalanine over 16 residues. The kept DNA is CDR3 alone, 48 bases in frame from the first base. This clonotype was seen many times. Its specific antigen is unknown. Base qualities are not recorded, but no much larger clone differs from it by a single base.

The investigation overall reported the following: Compared with the aged group, more naive CD4+ T cells, fewer expanded clones and increased TCR diversity were shown by the long-lived group, suggesting age selection. As age increased, observed TCR beta diversity per million T cells dropped in a roughly linear way, and a significant reduction was already evident by age 40. There was a strong correlation between observed TCR beta diversity and the percentage of naive T cells measured by flow cytometry. Estimates of total diversity based on one million sequenced T cells were considered lower bounds and underestimates. Bulk unsorted PBMC profiling prevented conclusive comparison of naive and antigen-experienced compartments. Donor CMV infection status was unknown, potentially confounding age-related changes in expanded clonotypes.

Preparation of the library involved 5' RACE. The listed sequencing device is Illumina HiSeq 2500. A second PCR of about 6 to 11 cycles was performed with a sample-barcoded 5' primer and a J-beta primer mix. A unique molecular identifier was introduced onto each TCR beta cDNA molecule by a template-switch 5' adaptor carrying 12 random nucleotides. Each sample yielded at least 3 million CDR3-containing paired-end reads. All of the RNA was converted into first-strand cDNA using the Mint cDNA synthesis kit, with a TRBC-specific oligonucleotide serving as the primer. After uracil-DNA glycosylase treatment, a first 18-cycle PCR used universal primers M1SS and BC2_uni_R on all cDNA. In the paper's pipeline: Each sample was normalized by randomly selecting 1 million high-quality reads, each carrying a distinct molecular identifier. Reads with shared molecular identifiers were discarded instead of being binned into consensus sequences. MiTCR, set to a Q25 quality threshold and the strictest error-elimination algorithm, was used for CDR3 identification, clonotype clustering and error correction. A nonparametric unseen species model with Euler transformation was used to estimate a lower bound on total TCR beta diversity. The public reads were reprocessed in TCRdb via fastp at Q25 and MiXCR, keeping in-frame beta chains. Each record represents a unique CDR3 protein, reported with the most common genes and DNA among its rows. None of the V and J calls come from the authors' own analysis; TCRdb made them. The sample includes 1.5 million to 2 million distinct CDR3 sequences, with 28% observed a single time. The leading ten clones occupy 7.7% of the sample.

This clonotype originated in a woman in her twenties or thirties in good health. Recombination connected TRBV20-1 to TRBJ2-1, with 7 bases in between that match TRBD2. Sequencing input: blood. The DNA sequence reads TGCAGTGCTCCTCGGGGGGTGGCAACCACCTACAATGAGCAGTTCTTC. The encoded protein is CSAPRGVATTYNEQFF.